This TCR beta chain was sequenced in a study of cytomegalovirus exposure and HLA in healthy donors. Study-level background: Genotyping showed roughly 83% of roughly 400 donors falling in the Caucasian-associated ancestry cluster. General study points: Analyses of presence/absence relied on an assumption of roughly uniform sequencing depth across donors. CMV serostatus was the sole immune exposure information available. Among donors in an Asian-associated ancestry cluster, a later analysis reportedly found fewer N-insertions than the approximately 670-donor mean.

It was with 60 Vbeta and 13 Jbeta primers that the PCR ran. The repertoire was sequenced with immunoSEQ multiplex PCR; TCRdb's copy has only in-frame clones and lacks some. The profile shows 150,000 to 200,000 clones, 80% to 90% of them singletons. Trimming cost V 5 bases and J 3 bases; bases outside gene matches: 11. This CDR3 is 17 amino acids long. Germline-derived CDR1 and CDR2 are SGHRS and YFSETQ. Remarks on this clone: Its antigen is still unknown.

This receptor was taken from a woman in her twenties or thirties in good health and CMV-seropositive. The rearrangement links TRBV5-1 to TRBJ1-6; TRBD1 aligns across 7 bases. Sequencing was done on a sample of PBMCs. The CDR3 bases are TGCGCCAGCAGTCCATATACAGGGGCTATCTATAATTCACCCCTCCACTTT. This sequence encodes CASSPYTGAIYNSPLHF.